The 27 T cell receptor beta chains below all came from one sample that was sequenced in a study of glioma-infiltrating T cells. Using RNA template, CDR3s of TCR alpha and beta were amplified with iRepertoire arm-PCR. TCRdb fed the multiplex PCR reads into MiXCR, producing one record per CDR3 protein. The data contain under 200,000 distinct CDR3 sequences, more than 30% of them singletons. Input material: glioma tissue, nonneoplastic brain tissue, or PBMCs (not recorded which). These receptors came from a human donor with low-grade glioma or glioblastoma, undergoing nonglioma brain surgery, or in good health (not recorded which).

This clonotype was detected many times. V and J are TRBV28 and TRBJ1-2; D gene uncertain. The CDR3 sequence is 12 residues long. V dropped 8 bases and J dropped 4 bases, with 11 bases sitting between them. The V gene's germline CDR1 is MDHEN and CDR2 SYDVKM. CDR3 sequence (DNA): TGTGCCAGCTTCCGGCAGCCCTATGGCTACACCTTC. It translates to CASFRQPYGYTF.

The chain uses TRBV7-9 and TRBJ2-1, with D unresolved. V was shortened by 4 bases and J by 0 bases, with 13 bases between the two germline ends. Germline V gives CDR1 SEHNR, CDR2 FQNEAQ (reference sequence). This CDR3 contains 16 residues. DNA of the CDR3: TGTGCCAGCAGCTCCACAACAGAGAGCTCCTACAATGAGCAGTTCTTC. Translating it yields CASSSTTESSYNEQFF.

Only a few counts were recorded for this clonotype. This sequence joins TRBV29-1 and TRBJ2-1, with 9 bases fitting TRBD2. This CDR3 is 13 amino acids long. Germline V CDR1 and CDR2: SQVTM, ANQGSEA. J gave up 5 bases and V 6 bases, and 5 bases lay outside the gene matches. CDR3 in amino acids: CSVASGTNNEQFF. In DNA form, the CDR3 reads TGCAGCGTAGCTAGCGGGACAAACAATGAGCAGTTCTTC.

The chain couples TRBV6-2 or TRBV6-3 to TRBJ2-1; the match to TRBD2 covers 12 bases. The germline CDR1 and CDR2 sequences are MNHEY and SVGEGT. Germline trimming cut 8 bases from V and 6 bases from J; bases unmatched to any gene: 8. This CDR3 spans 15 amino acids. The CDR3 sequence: CASGRLAGGFNEQFF. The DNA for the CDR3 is TGTGCCAGCGGGAGGCTAGCGGGAGGGTTCAATGAGCAGTTCTTC.

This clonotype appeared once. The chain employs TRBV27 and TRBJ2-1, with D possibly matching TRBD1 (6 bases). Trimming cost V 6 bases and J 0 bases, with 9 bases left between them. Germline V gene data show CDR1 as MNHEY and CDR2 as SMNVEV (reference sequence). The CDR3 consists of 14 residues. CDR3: CASRAQGSYNEQFF. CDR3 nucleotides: TGTGCCAGCAGGGCACAGGGCTCCTACAATGAGCAGTTCTTC.

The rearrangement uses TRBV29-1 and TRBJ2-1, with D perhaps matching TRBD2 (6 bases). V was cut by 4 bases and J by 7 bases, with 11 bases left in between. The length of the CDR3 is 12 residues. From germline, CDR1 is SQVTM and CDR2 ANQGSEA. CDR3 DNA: TGCAGCGTTGCCCGGGGGTGGAATGAGCAGTTCTTC. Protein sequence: CSVARGWNEQFF.

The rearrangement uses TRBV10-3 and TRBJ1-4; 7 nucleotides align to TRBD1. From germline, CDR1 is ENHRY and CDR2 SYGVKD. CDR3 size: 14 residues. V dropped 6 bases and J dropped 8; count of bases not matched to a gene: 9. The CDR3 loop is CAISDDRVPEKLFF. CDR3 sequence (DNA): TGTGCCATCAGCGATGACAGGGTGCCAGAAAAACTGTTTTTT.

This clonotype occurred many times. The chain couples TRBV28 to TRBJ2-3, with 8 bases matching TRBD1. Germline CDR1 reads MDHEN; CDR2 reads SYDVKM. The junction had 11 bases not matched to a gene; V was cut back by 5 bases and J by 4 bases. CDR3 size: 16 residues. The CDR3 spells CASSLRTGMRADTQYF. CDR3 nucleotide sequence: TGTGCCAGCAGTCTCCGGACAGGGATGAGAGCAGATACGCAGTATTTT.

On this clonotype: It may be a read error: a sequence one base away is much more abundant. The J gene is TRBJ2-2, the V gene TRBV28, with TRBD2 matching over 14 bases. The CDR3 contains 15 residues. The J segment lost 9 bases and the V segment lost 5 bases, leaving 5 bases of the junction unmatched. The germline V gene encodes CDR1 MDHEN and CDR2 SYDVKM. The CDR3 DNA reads TGTGCCAGCAGTCGACTAGCGGGAGGGACCAGGGAGCTGTTTTTT. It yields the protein CASSRLAGGTRELFF.

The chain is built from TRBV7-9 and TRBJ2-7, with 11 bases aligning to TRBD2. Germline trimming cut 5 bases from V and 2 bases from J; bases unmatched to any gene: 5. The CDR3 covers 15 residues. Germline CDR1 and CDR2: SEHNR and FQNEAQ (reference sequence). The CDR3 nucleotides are TGTGCCAGCAGCGGGACTAGCGGATCGACCTACGAGCAGTACTTC. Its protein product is CASSGTSGSTYEQYF.

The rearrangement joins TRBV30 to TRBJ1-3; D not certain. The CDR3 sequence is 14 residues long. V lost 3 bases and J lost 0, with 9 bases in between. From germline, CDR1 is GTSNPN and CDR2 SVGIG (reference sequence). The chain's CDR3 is CAWSPGFSGNTIYF. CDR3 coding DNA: TGTGCCTGGAGCCCCGGGTTCTCTGGAAACACCATATATTTT. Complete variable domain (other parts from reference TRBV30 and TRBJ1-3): SQTIHQWPATLVQPVGSPLSLECTVEGTSNPNLYWYRQAAGRGLQLLFYSVGIGQISSEVPQNLSASRPQDRQFILSSKKLLLSDSGFYLCAWSPGFSGNTIYFGEGSWLTVV.

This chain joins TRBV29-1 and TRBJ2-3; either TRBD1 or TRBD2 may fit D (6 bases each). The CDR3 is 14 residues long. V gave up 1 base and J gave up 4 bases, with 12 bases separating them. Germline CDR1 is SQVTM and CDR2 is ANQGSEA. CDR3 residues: CSVEGRGAADTQYF. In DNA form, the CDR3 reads TGCAGCGTTGAAGGTAGGGGGGCAGCAGATACGCAGTATTTT.

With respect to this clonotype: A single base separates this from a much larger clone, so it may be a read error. In nucleotides, the CDR3 is TGCGCCAGCAGCCAAGATCCGGGGGTAGAGACCAAGTACTTC. Translating it yields CASSQDPGVETKYF. The chain is built from TRBV4-1 and TRBJ2-5, with D maybe TRBD2 (6 bases). This CDR3 is built from 14 residues. Germline CDR1 and CDR2: MGHRA and YSYEKL.

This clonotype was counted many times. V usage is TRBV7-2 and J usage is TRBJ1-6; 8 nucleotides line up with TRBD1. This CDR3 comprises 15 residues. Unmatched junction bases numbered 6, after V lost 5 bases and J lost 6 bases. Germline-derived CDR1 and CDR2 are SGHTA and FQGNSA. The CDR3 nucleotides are TGTGCCAGCAGCCCAAGCCAGGGGGCTAATTCACCCCTCCACTTT. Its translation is CASSPSQGANSPLHF.

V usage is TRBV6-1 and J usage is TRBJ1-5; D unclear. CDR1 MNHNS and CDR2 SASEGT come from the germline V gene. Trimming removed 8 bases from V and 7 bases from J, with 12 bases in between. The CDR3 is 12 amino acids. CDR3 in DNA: TGTGCCAGCCACGGCTGGGGACAGCCCCAGCATTTT. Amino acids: CASHGWGQPQHF.

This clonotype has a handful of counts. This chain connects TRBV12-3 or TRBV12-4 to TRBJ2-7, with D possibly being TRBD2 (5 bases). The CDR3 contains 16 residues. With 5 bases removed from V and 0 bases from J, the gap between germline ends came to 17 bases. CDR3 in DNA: TGTGCCAGCAGTCGACCCAGCGGCCCTAGCTCCTACGAGCAGTACTTC. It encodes CASSRPSGPSSYEQYF.

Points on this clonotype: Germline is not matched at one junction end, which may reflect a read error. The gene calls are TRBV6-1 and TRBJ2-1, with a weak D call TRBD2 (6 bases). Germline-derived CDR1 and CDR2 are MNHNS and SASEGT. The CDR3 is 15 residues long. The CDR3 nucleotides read TGTGCCAGCAGCTTGCGGGGTCGCGCCTACAATAAGCAGTTCTTC. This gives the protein CASSLRGRAYNKQFF.

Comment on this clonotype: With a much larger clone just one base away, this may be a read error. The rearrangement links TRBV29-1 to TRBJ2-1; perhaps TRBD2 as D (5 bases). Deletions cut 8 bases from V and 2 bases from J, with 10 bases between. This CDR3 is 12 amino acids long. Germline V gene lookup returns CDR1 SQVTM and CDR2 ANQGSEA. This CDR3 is CSFVTTYNEQFF. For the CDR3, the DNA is TGCAGCTTTGTGACTACCTACAATGAGCAGTTCTTC.

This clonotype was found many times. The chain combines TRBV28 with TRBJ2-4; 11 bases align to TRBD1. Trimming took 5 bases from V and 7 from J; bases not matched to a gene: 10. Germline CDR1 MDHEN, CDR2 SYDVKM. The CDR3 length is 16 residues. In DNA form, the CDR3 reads TGTGCCAGCAGTATACCGGGACAGGGGGACCCTAACATTCAGTACTTC. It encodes CASSIPGQGDPNIQYF.

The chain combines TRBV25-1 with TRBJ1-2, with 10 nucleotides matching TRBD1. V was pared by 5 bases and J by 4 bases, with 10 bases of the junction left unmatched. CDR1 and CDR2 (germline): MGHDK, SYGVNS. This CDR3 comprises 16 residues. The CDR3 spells CASSIPGQGLIYGYTF. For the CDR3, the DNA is TGTGCCAGCAGTATCCCGGGACAGGGGTTAATCTATGGCTACACCTTC.

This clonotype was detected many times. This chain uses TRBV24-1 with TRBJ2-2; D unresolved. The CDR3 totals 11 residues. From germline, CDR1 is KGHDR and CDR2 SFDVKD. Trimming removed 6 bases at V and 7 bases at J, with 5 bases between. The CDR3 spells CATSPGGELFF. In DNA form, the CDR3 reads TGTGCCACCAGTCCTGGCGGGGAGCTGTTTTTT.

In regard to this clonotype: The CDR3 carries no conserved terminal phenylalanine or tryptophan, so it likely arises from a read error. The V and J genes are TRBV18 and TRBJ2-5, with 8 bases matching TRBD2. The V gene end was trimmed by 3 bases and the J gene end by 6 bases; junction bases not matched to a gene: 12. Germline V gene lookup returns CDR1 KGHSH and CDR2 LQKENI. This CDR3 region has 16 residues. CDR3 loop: CASSPGTSFSSKTQYL. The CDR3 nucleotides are TGTGCCAGCTCACCTGGGACTAGTTTTTCTTCTAAGACCCAGTACCTC.

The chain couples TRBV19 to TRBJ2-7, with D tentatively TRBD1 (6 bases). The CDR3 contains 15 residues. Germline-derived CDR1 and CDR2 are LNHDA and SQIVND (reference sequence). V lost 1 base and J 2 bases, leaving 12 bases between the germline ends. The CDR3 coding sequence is TGTGCCAGTAGTATAGGGGCAGGGGAGCCCTACGAGCAGTACTTC. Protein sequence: CASSIGAGEPYEQYF.

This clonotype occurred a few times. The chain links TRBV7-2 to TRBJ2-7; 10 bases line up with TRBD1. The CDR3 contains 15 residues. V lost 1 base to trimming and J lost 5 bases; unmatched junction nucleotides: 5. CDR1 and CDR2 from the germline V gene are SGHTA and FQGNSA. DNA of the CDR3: TGTGCCAGCAGCTTAGATGGGACAGGGGCCGACGAGCAGTACTTC. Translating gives CASSLDGTGADEQYF.

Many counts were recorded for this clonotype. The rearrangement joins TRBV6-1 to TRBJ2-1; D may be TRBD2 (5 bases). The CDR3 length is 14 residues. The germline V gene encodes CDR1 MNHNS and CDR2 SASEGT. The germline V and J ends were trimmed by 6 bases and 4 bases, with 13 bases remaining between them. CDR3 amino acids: CASRGLGKYNEQFF. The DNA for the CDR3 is TGTGCCAGCAGAGGACTGGGAAAGTACAATGAGCAGTTCTTC.

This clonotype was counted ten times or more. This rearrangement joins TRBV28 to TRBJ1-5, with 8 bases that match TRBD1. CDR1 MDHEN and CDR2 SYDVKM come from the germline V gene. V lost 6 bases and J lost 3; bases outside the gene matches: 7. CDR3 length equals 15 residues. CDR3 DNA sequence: TGTGCCAGCAGGGGGGGGGACAGGCTCAATCAGCCCCAGCATTTT. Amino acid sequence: CASRGGDRLNQPQHF.

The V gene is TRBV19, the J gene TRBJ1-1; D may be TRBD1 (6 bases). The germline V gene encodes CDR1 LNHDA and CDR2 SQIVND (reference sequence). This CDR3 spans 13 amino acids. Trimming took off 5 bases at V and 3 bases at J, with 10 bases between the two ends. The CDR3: CASSWGGHTEAFF. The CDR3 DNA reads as TGTGCCAGTAGTTGGGGGGGGCACACTGAAGCTTTCTTT.